Below are 23 T cell receptor beta chains sequenced from a single sample in a study of blood T cell repertoires in COVID-19. Method: immunoSEQ multiplex PCR; TCRdb's copy keeps in-frame clones and lacks some. The sample contains about 210,000 clones, 84% of which appear only once. The sequencing sample was made of peripheral blood. The receptors here all came from a man aged 50 or older with active or convalescent COVID-19.

The V and J genes are TRBV19 and TRBJ1-2; D perhaps matches TRBD1 (5 bases). The CDR3 consists of 15 residues. Germline CDR1 reads LNHDA; CDR2 reads SQIVND (reference sequence). Trimming stripped 1 base from V and 1 base from J, with 10 bases between. The CDR3 region has the DNA TGTGCCAGTAGTATAGCCGGGACTATTAACTATGGCTACACCTTC. Translation: CASSIAGTINYGYTF.

The chain combines TRBV6-1 with TRBJ2-3, with D tentatively TRBD1 (5 bases). Between the trimmed V and J ends, which lost 1 base and 0 bases, there was a span of 17 bases. CDR1 and CDR2 (germline): MNHNS, SASEGT. This CDR3 comprises 18 residues. CDR3 residues: CASSEGRAAGLSTDTQYF. CDR3 DNA: TGTGCCAGCAGTGAAGGCAGGGCGGCTGGATTAAGCACAGATACGCAGTATTTT.

V usage is TRBV7-3 and J usage is TRBJ1-2, with a possible D match to TRBD1 (5 bases). This CDR3 is 13 amino acids long. Trimming took 0 bases from V and 5 from J, leaving 7 bases between them. Germline CDR1 is SGHTA and CDR2 is FQGTGA. The CDR3 DNA is TGTGCCAGCAGCTTAACCCCAGGGTATGGCTACACCTTC. This sequence encodes CASSLTPGYGYTF.

The rearrangement links TRBV24-1 to TRBJ2-1; D gene ambiguous. V was cut by 1 base and J by 0 bases, with 6 bases left in between. CDR1 is KGHDR, CDR2 SFDVKD, per germline. The CDR3 covers 15 residues. The CDR3 sequence: CATSDFGTSYNEQFF. CDR3 DNA: TGTGCCACCAGTGATTTTGGCACCTCCTACAATGAGCAGTTCTTC.

This chain's CDR3 is CASSAARGGMVDTQYF. The CDR3, as DNA: TGTGCCAGCAGTGCCGCCCGCGGGGGAATGGTAGATACGCAGTATTTT. The V and J genes are TRBV28 and TRBJ2-3; TRBD2 matches 7 bases. Unmatched junction bases numbered 13, after V lost 5 bases and J lost 5 bases. Germline CDR1 MDHEN, CDR2 SYDVKM. This CDR3 comprises 16 residues.

CDR3 protein: CASSGTSESEQYF. CDR3 coding DNA: TGTGCCAGCAGCGGGACTAGCGAAAGCGAGCAGTACTTC. The genes are TRBV2 and TRBJ2-7; 10 bases line up with TRBD2. Per germline, CDR1 SNHLY and CDR2 FYNNEI. The CDR3 covers 13 residues. The V segment lost 6 bases and the J segment 6 bases; nucleotides outside the gene matches: 5.

There are a few counts of this clone. This chain connects TRBV6-5 to TRBJ1-1; D gene ambiguous. Trimming removed 6 bases from V and 0 bases from J, with 14 bases in between. Germline V CDR1 and CDR2: MNHEY, SVGAGI. The CDR3 has 15 residues. The CDR3 DNA sequence: TGTGCCAGCAGACGTTACGCGGGAATGAACACTGAAGCTTTCTTT. Its protein is CASRRYAGMNTEAFF.

This clone was picked up a small number of times. The chain has TRBV2 and TRBJ1-1; 7 bases line up with TRBD1. Trimming cost V 5 bases and J 4 bases; bases outside gene matches: 7. CDR3 length: 14 amino acids. CDR1 is SNHLY and CDR2 is FYNNEI in the germline V gene. The CDR3 nucleotides read TGTGCCAGCAGTCTTATGACAGGGAGCACTGAAGCTTTCTTT. This translates into CASSLMTGSTEAFF.

This clone was picked up a small number of times. V gene TRBV18 combines with J gene TRBJ1-1; no reliable D call. CDR3 length: 16 residues. The germline V and J ends were trimmed by 6 bases and 5 bases, with 22 bases remaining between them. The V gene's germline CDR1 is KGHSH and CDR2 LQKENI. The DNA of the CDR3 is TGTGCCAGCTCGCCTCCCCCAATGGGTAGAGGAACTGAAGCTTTCTTT. Protein product: CASSPPPMGRGTEAFF. Complete variable domain (other parts from reference TRBV18 and TRBJ1-1): NAGVMQNPRHLVRRRGQEARLRCSPMKGHSHVYWYRQLPEEGLKFMVYLQKENIIDESGMPKERFSAEFPKEGPSILRIQQVVRGDSAAYFCASSPPPMGRGTEAFFGQGTRLTVV.

The rearrangement joins TRBV6-2 or TRBV6-3 to TRBJ2-7; 9 nucleotides align to TRBD1. CDR3 length equals 17 residues. Germline V lookup: CDR1 MNHEY, CDR2 SVGEGT. V trimming: 5 bases; J trimming: 2 bases; junction bases outside the gene matches: 13. The CDR3 DNA sequence: TGTGCCAGCAGTGACCCGGGACAGGGATTCGAACCCTACGAGCAGTACGTC. Its protein product is CASSDPGQGFEPYEQYV.

This clone was picked up one time. V and J are TRBV11-2 and TRBJ2-3; TRBD2 might be the D (6 bases). Germline values: CDR1 SGHAT, CDR2 FQNNGV. V was trimmed by 5 bases and J by 3 bases, leaving 12 bases between them. This CDR3 has 14 residues. Here the CDR3 DNA reads TGTGCCAGCAGCAGACCGGGACTTACAGATACGCAGTATTTT. Translating gives CASSRPGLTDTQYF.

The gene calls are TRBV19 and TRBJ1-5, with no clear D. Germline V gene data show CDR1 as LNHDA and CDR2 as SQIVND (reference sequence). Trimming removed 3 bases at V and 2 bases at J, with 5 bases between. The CDR3 is 13 amino acids. The CDR3 spells CASSIKRNQPQHF. CDR3 DNA sequence: TGTGCCAGTAGTATTAAGCGCAATCAGCCCCAGCATTTT.

This chain connects TRBV9 to TRBJ1-3; D remains ambiguous. This CDR3 contains 14 residues. Germline V CDR1 and CDR2: SGDLS, YYNGEE. The V end lost 0 bases, the J end lost 1 base, and 5 bases lay between the germline ends. In DNA, the CDR3 is TGTGCCAGCAGCGTAGCTGAGTCTGGAAACACCATATATTTT. This codes for CASSVAESGNTIYF.

The V gene is TRBV27, the J gene TRBJ1-5; 8 bases map to TRBD1. Germline assignment: CDR1 MNHEY and CDR2 SMNVEV (reference sequence). The CDR3 spans 14 residues. Trimming at V came to 3 bases and at J to 7 bases, leaving 5 bases not matched to a gene. The CDR3 sequence: CASSFRGPEQPQHF. CDR3 coding DNA: TGTGCCAGCAGTTTCAGGGGGCCTGAGCAGCCCCAGCATTTT.

This clone was counted only a few times. The chain combines TRBV2 with TRBJ2-5; 7 bases fit TRBD1. CDR1 and CDR2 from the germline V gene are SNHLY and FYNNEI. J was trimmed by 2 bases and V by 7 bases; bases with no gene match: 7. The CDR3 spans 14 residues. The CDR3 loop is CASNLQGTQETQYF. The CDR3 coding sequence is TGTGCCAGCAACCTACAGGGGACGCAAGAGACCCAGTACTTC.

The chain joins TRBV7-2 to TRBJ1-6; D is uncertain. V shed 1 base and J shed 8 bases, with 9 bases lying between them. Germline V lookup: CDR1 SGHTA, CDR2 FQGNSA. This CDR3 is built from 14 residues. CDR3 sequence reads: CASSLVPRDSPLHF. CDR3 coding DNA: TGTGCCAGCAGCTTAGTCCCTCGGGATTCACCCCTCCACTTT.

The rearrangement links TRBV4-1 to TRBJ1-4; a weak D match, TRBD1 (5 bases). The CDR3 runs 16 residues. Looked up from germline, CDR1 is MGHRA and CDR2 is YSYEKL. Trimming took 0 bases from V and 8 from J, leaving 16 bases between them. The chain's CDR3 is CASSQDMGRVGEKLFF. The CDR3 coding sequence is TGCGCCAGCAGCCAAGATATGGGCAGGGTGGGAGAAAAACTGTTTTTT.

The chain links TRBV5-4 to TRBJ2-3; possibly TRBD1 for D (5 bases). The CDR3 covers 15 residues. V was pared by 0 bases and J by 0 bases, with 8 bases between. The germline CDR1 and CDR2 sequences are SGHNT and YYREEE (reference sequence). The CDR3 protein is CASSLVGVSTDTQYF. DNA for the CDR3: TGTGCCAGCAGCTTGGTAGGGGTTAGCACAGATACGCAGTATTTT. Drawing the rest from reference TRBV5-4 and TRBJ2-3, the complete variable domain is ETGVTQSPTHLIKTRGQQVTLRCSSQSGHNTVSWYQQALGQGPQFIFQYYREEENGRGNFPPRFSGLQFPNYSSELNVNALELDDSALYLCASSLVGVSTDTQYFGPGTRLTVL.

The chain is built from TRBV5-1 and TRBJ2-4; 10 bases align to TRBD1. The CDR3 covers 14 residues. Germline values: CDR1 SGHRS, CDR2 YFSETQ. Trimming took 4 bases from V and 5 from J; bases not matched to a gene: 3. CDR3 coding DNA: TGCGCCAGCAGCCCGACAGGGGGCGAAAACATTCAGTACTTC. As protein: CASSPTGGENIQYF.

V and J are TRBV4-1 and TRBJ2-3, with 7 bases fitting TRBD2. Germline V gene sequence: CDR1 MGHRA, CDR2 YSYEKL. V lost 0 bases to trimming and J lost 4 bases; unmatched junction nucleotides: 19. The CDR3 sequence is 20 residues long. CDR3 in amino acids: CASSQDPSSGVAGRADTQYF. CDR3 nucleotide sequence: TGCGCCAGCAGCCAAGATCCCTCGAGTGGGGTAGCGGGTAGAGCAGATACGCAGTATTTT.

This rearrangement joins TRBV5-1 to TRBJ2-3; 14 positions agree with TRBD2. CDR3 length: 16 residues. The ends lost 4 bases at V and 4 bases at J; junction bases unmatched: 5. From germline, CDR1 is SGHRS and CDR2 YFSETQ. The CDR3 bases are TGCGCCAGCAGCACGACTAGCGGGGGGGCCCCAGATACGCAGTATTTT. Protein: CASSTTSGGAPDTQYF.

The chain employs TRBV9 and TRBJ2-7; maybe TRBD1 (5 bases). The CDR3 consists of 14 residues. Germline CDR1 reads SGDLS; CDR2 reads YYNGEE. V lost 0 bases, J lost 4 bases, and 11 bases lay in between. The CDR3 DNA is TGTGCCAGCAGCGTAGGGGGCTACACTTACGAGCAGTACTTC. It yields the protein CASSVGGYTYEQYF.

This rearrangement joins TRBV19 to TRBJ2-6; 9 bases are shared with TRBD1. CDR3 size: 15 residues. The germline CDR1 and CDR2 sequences are LNHDA and SQIVND (reference sequence). The V gene end was trimmed by 9 bases and the J gene end by 4 bases; junction bases not matched to a gene: 7. The CDR3 coding sequence is TGTGCCAGCGGGTACAGGGGGCGAGGGGCCAACGTCCTGACTTTC. Protein sequence: CASGYRGRGANVLTF.